This is a list of T cell receptor beta chains from one sample in a study of blood T cells in healthy people across ages. MiXCR, applied by TCRdb to the 5' RACE reads, yields one record per CDR3 protein. The sample holds 700,000 to 900,000 distinct CDR3 sequences, around 25% seen once. This sample also appeared in a second study, on T cells of mothers and their children.

The sequenced material came from blood. All receptors derive from a boy aged 5-17 years in good health. Each CDR3 is given with its conserved first and last residue. Each record gives: D gene, J gene, clone size, V gene, CDR3 DNA, CDR3 protein. D genes are given only for firm matches. A row's size may be missing; if present it is once, few, many or a size class.

TRBD2,TRBJ2-5,-,TRBV10-2,TGCGCCAGCAGGGGTATGAGAGCGGGGGGGGAGACCCAGTACTTC,CASRGMRAGGETQYF
TRBD1,TRBJ2-4,few,TRBV14,TGTGCCAGCAGCCAAGAGGGGACAGGGGAGGCCAAAAACATTCAGTACTTC,CASSQEGTGEAKNIQYF
-,TRBJ2-5,-,TRBV15,TGTGCCACCCACTCCGAGGGCCAAGAGACCCAGTACTTC,CATHSEGQETQYF
-,TRBJ2-7,-,TRBV4-1,TGCGCCAGCAGCCAAGATGGCTACGAGCAGTACTTC,CASSQDGYEQYF
TRBD2,TRBJ2-1,few,TRBV20-1,TGCAGTGCTCGGACTAGACTCAATGAGCAGTTCTTC,CSARTRLNEQFF
-,TRBJ2-3,-,TRBV12-3/TRBV12-4,TGTGCCAGCGCAACCCTGGGGACAGATACGCAGTATTTT,CASATLGTDTQYF
TRBD1,TRBJ2-7,few,TRBV12-3/TRBV12-4,TGTGCCTGCAGTTTAGGACCGGGACAGGGGTCCTACGAGCAGTACTTC,CACSLGPGQGSYEQYF
TRBD1,TRBJ2-5,-,TRBV12-3/TRBV12-4,TGTGCCAGCAGTACCCAAGCCCTACGGACAGGCCCGCGGCAGTACTTC,CASSTQALRTGPRQYF
-,TRBJ1-1,-,TRBV28,TGTGCCACCGGACTCTTCGTCGCTGAAGCTTTCTTT,CATGLFVAEAFF
-,TRBJ2-3,few,TRBV7-3,TGTGCCAGCAGCTTAATGCGGACCCTTAGCACAGATACGCAGTATTTT,CASSLMRTLSTDTQYF
-,TRBJ1-3,-,TRBV20-1,TGCAGTGCTTTGGGACCGCGAGGGGACACCATATATTTT,CSALGPRGDTIYF
-,TRBJ2-5,-,TRBV24-1,TGTGCCACCAGTGATCCCCTAGCCGCGACCCAGTACTTC,CATSDPLAATQYF
-,TRBJ2-2,-,TRBV3-1,TGTGCCAGCAGCCAAGATACACTTTCCGGGGAGCTGTTTTTT,CASSQDTLSGELFF
-,TRBJ2-5,-,TRBV2,TGTGCCAGCAAAGACGATCAAGAGACCCAGTACTTC,CASKDDQETQYF
-,TRBJ2-5,few,TRBV7-2,TGTGCCAGCAGCGACAGCGATTTTCCAGTGGAGACCCAGTACTTC,CASSDSDFPVETQYF
TRBD2,TRBJ2-3,few,TRBV12-3/TRBV12-4,TGTGCCAGCAGTTTAGTGCTAGCGGGGAGCACAGATACGCAGTATTTT,CASSLVLAGSTDTQYF
TRBD2,TRBJ2-1,-,TRBV24-1,TGTGCCACCAGATCCGGGACTAGCGGGGGGAATGAGCAGTTCTTC,CATRSGTSGGNEQFF
-,TRBJ1-1,few,TRBV7-8,TGTGCCAGCAGCTTATTTGGGGCCCCGAGAGCTTTCTTT,CASSLFGAPRAFF
-,TRBJ1-2,-,TRBV15,TGTGCCACCAGCGGTAAAGGGAGTAACTATGGCTACACCTTC,CATSGKGSNYGYTF
TRBD1,TRBJ1-5,few,TRBV5-8,TGTGCCAGCAGCATCACCGGGACAGCTAGCAATCAGCCCCAGCATTTT,CASSITGTASNQPQHF
TRBD2,TRBJ2-3,-,TRBV20-1,TGCAGTGCTTACGTAGCGGGAGGGATTTTCGGGACAGATACGCAGTATTTT,CSAYVAGGIFGTDTQYF
-,TRBJ2-3,few,TRBV7-9,TGTGCCAGCAGCTTAGCGCTCATAGCATCAGATACGCAGTATTTT,CASSLALIASDTQYF
TRBD1,TRBJ1-6,few,TRBV29-1,TGCAGCGTTAGGGACAGTAGTTCACCCCTCCACTTT,CSVRDSSSPLHF
-,TRBJ2-5,few,TRBV9,TGTGCCAGCAGCTGGGGGGACGAGGCACAAGAGACCCAGTACTTC,CASSWGDEAQETQYF
-,TRBJ2-4,-,TRBV18,TGTGCCAGCTCACCAACGAGTGAAGCCAAAAACATTCAGTACTTC,CASSPTSEAKNIQYF
-,TRBJ1-4,few,TRBV20-1,TGCAGTGCTAAAAGACCCGAGGCGGGCGAAAAACTGTTTTTT,CSAKRPEAGEKLFF
-,TRBJ2-6,few,TRBV5-1,TGCGCCAGCACCAACACTGGGGCCAACGTCTTGACTTTC,CASTNTGANVLTF
-,TRBJ2-7,-,TRBV6-6,TGTGCCAGCAGTTTCCGGGACACCGCCTACGAGCAGTACTTC,CASSFRDTAYEQYF
TRBD1,TRBJ2-7,-,TRBV7-9,TGTGCCAGCAGCAAGACAGGGTCAGAGCAGTACTTC,CASSKTGSEQYF
TRBD2,TRBJ2-2,few,TRBV27,TGTGCCAGCAGTTCAAACGGGGGGGCGCTGAGCCCCGGGGAGCTGTTTTTT,CASSSNGGALSPGELFF
-,TRBJ1-2,-,TRBV7-9,TGTGCCAGCAGCTTATCCCTAGGGAGGGCAACGAGGGGCTACACCTTC,CASSLSLGRATRGYTF
-,TRBJ1-1,-,TRBV7-9,TGTGCCAGCAGCTTCAAGGGAGCCACTGAAGCTTTCTTT,CASSFKGATEAFF
-,TRBJ1-1,-,TRBV12-3/TRBV12-4,TGTGCCAGCAGTTCACAGGGCACTATGAACACTGAAGCTTTCTTT,CASSSQGTMNTEAFF
-,TRBJ2-2,-,TRBV6-5,TGTGCCAGCAGTTACTCGCGGGGTAAAAGGTGGACCGGGGAGCTGTTTTTT,CASSYSRGKRWTGELFF
-,TRBJ1-2,-,TRBV4-1,TGCGCCAGCAGCCAGCCAGACAGGATCTATGGCTACACCTTC,CASSQPDRIYGYTF
-,TRBJ2-5,few,TRBV20-1,TGCAGTGCGGGGGGCTCAGAAGGGGGGACCCAGTACTTC,CSAGGSEGGTQYF
-,TRBJ1-2,few,TRBV2,TGTGCCAGCAGTGAACCCGCGGGGAACTATGGCAACACCTTC,CASSEPAGNYGNTF
-,TRBJ2-4,-,TRBV4-1,TGCGCCAGCAGCCAGACCGGGAGTAGAGCCAAAAACATTCAGTACTTC,CASSQTGSRAKNIQYF
-,TRBJ1-5,few,TRBV27,TGTGCCAGCAAAGCCGGGTATACTCAGCCCCAGCATTTT,CASKAGYTQPQHF
-,TRBJ2-5,-,TRBV16,TGTGCCAGCAGTCCTGAGTCGTTATTGGTCTTC,CASSPESLLVF
-,TRBJ1-5,few,TRBV7-2,TGTGCCAGCAGCTTAAGGCCTCAGCCCCAGCATTTT,CASSLRPQPQHF
-,TRBJ1-4,-,TRBV15,TGTGCCGCCGGGGTCGGGACAACTAATGAAAAACTGTTTTTT,CAAGVGTTNEKLFF
-,TRBJ1-5,-,TRBV7-9,TGTGCCAGCAGCTTAGGTCTACAGCCCCAGCATTTT,CASSLGLQPQHF
-,TRBJ1-1,few,TRBV2,TGTGCCAGCACTATCGTAGGAGGAACTGAAGCTTTCTTT,CASTIVGGTEAFF
TRBD1,TRBJ1-5,many,TRBV10-2,TGCGCCAGCAGGGGACAGGGGACCGGGGGCAATCAGCCCCAGCATTTT,CASRGQGTGGNQPQHF
-,TRBJ1-5,few,TRBV15,TGTGCCACCAGCAGGGTCGGGGCAAATCAGCCCCAGCATTTT,CATSRVGANQPQHF
TRBD2,TRBJ2-2,-,TRBV5-1,TGCGCCAGCAGCTTATTGGGACTAGCGAGGGCCTCGAACACCGGGGAGCTGTTTTTT,CASSLLGLARASNTGELFF